These T cell receptor beta chains were read from a single sample in a study of blood T cell repertoires in COVID-19. Assay: immunoSEQ multiplex PCR; the TCRdb copy retains only in-frame clones and omits some. The data hold over 300,000 clones, with 85% observed a single time. The sequenced sample was peripheral blood. The receptors derive from a human donor in a cohort sampled during active COVID-19. Each CDR3 is given with its conserved first and last residue. The order of the fields is CDR3 protein, CDR3 DNA, V gene, D gene, J gene, clone size. D genes are given only for firm matches. Clone size is not always given. Where it is, it says once, few, many or a class for expanded clones.

CDR3 protein: CASSQGSGGRTGELFF; CDR3 DNA: TGTGCCAGCAGCCAAGGTAGCGGGGGCCGGACCGGGGAGCTGTTTTTT; V gene: TRBV3-1/TRBV3-2; D gene: TRBD2; J gene: TRBJ2-2; clone size: .
CDR3 protein: CAISDRQGGHEQYF; CDR3 DNA: TGTGCCATCAGTGACCGACAGGGTGGGCACGAGCAGTACTTC; V gene: TRBV10-3; D gene: TRBD1; J gene: TRBJ2-7; clone size: .
CDR3 protein: CASSLSGGQETQYF; CDR3 DNA: TGTGCCAGCTCTCTTTCCGGCGGGCAAGAGACCCAGTACTTC; V gene: TRBV6-6; D gene: .; J gene: TRBJ2-5; clone size: .
CDR3 protein: CASSLGEINTGELFF; CDR3 DNA: TGCGCCAGCAGCCTAGGGGAAATCAACACCGGGGAGCTGTTTTTT; V gene: TRBV5-1; D gene: .; J gene: TRBJ2-2; clone size: few
CDR3 protein: CSASPTGGAFF; CDR3 DNA: TGCAGTGCTAGTCCGACGGGGGGAGCTTTCTTT; V gene: TRBV20-1; D gene: .; J gene: TRBJ1-1; clone size: few
CDR3 protein: CASSQDRGQRLGWGGEKLFF; CDR3 DNA: TGTGCCAGCAGCCAAGATAGGGGACAACGCCTAGGATGGGGGGGTGAAAAACTGTTTTTT; V gene: TRBV3-1/TRBV3-2; D gene: .; J gene: TRBJ1-4; clone size: .
CDR3 protein: CASSQQGQNTEAFF; CDR3 DNA: TGCGCCAGCAGCCAACAGGGGCAGAACACTGAAGCTTTCTTT; V gene: TRBV4-1; D gene: .; J gene: TRBJ1-1; clone size: .
CDR3 protein: CASSWGQGSTDTQYF; CDR3 DNA: TGTGCCAGCAGCTGGGGACAGGGTAGCACAGATACGCAGTATTTT; V gene: TRBV5-5; D gene: TRBD1; J gene: TRBJ2-3; clone size: .
CDR3 protein: CASSVEGQGLYGYTF; CDR3 DNA: TGTGCCAGCAGCGTAGAGGGACAGGGCCTCTATGGCTACACCTTC; V gene: TRBV9; D gene: TRBD1; J gene: TRBJ1-2; clone size: .
CDR3 protein: CAWRGQNNSPLHF; CDR3 DNA: TGTGCCTGGAGGGGACAAAATAATTCACCCCTCCACTTT; V gene: TRBV30; D gene: .; J gene: TRBJ1-6; clone size: .
CDR3 protein: CASGRDRGQETQYF; CDR3 DNA: TGTGCTAGTGGTCGGGACAGGGGGCAAGAGACCCAGTACTTC; V gene: TRBV12-5; D gene: TRBD1; J gene: TRBJ2-5; clone size: .
CDR3 protein: CASSLIDADGELFF; CDR3 DNA: TGTGCCAGCAGCTTAATAGATGCGGACGGGGAGCTGTTTTTT; V gene: TRBV7-3; D gene: .; J gene: TRBJ2-2; clone size: .
CDR3 protein: CASSQGLGQAVFFF; CDR3 DNA: TGTGCCAGCAGCCAAGGTCTCGGACAGGCGGTATTTTTCTTT; V gene: TRBV14; D gene: TRBD1; J gene: TRBJ1-1; clone size: .
CDR3 protein: CASSFNRGQPQHF; CDR3 DNA: TGCGCCAGCAGCTTTAACAGGGGTCAGCCCCAGCATTTT; V gene: TRBV5-1; D gene: TRBD1; J gene: TRBJ1-5; clone size: once
CDR3 protein: CASSLVPGLNYGYTF; CDR3 DNA: TGTGCCAGCAGCTTGGTTCCAGGGTTAAACTATGGCTACACCTTC; V gene: TRBV5-5; D gene: .; J gene: TRBJ1-2; clone size: .
CDR3 protein: CAISLPGPNVLTF; CDR3 DNA: TGTGCCATCAGTTTACCGGGTCCCAACGTCCTGACTTTC; V gene: TRBV10-3; D gene: .; J gene: TRBJ2-6; clone size: .
CDR3 protein: CASSLQGASEAFF; CDR3 DNA: TGTGCCAGCAGTTTGCAGGGGGCTTCTGAAGCTTTCTTT; V gene: TRBV27; D gene: TRBD1; J gene: TRBJ1-1; clone size: .
CDR3 protein: CASSVATGISDTQYF; CDR3 DNA: TGTGCCAGCAGCGTAGCAACAGGCATCTCAGATACGCAGTATTTT; V gene: TRBV9; D gene: .; J gene: TRBJ2-3; clone size: once
CDR3 protein: CASNTRGNTEAFF; CDR3 DNA: TGTGCCAGCAACACCAGGGGAAACACTGAAGCTTTCTTT; V gene: TRBV3-1/TRBV3-2; D gene: .; J gene: TRBJ1-1; clone size: .
CDR3 protein: CATSSSGTGAGNTIYF; CDR3 DNA: TGTGCCACCAGCAGTTCCGGGACAGGGGCTGGAAACACCATATATTTT; V gene: TRBV15; D gene: TRBD1; J gene: TRBJ1-3; clone size: .
CDR3 protein: CASSLQGLSYEQYF; CDR3 DNA: TGTGCCAGCAGTTTGCAGGGACTCTCCTACGAGCAGTACTTC; V gene: TRBV28; D gene: .; J gene: TRBJ2-7; clone size: .
CDR3 protein: CASRTGTYSYNEQFF; CDR3 DNA: TGTGCCAGCAGGACAGGGACTTACTCCTACAATGAGCAGTTCTTC; V gene: TRBV4-2; D gene: .; J gene: TRBJ2-1; clone size: .
CDR3 protein: CASQGRGELFF; CDR3 DNA: TGTGCCAGTCAGGGTAGGGGGGAGCTGTTTTTT; V gene: TRBV2; D gene: .; J gene: TRBJ2-2; clone size: .
CDR3 protein: CASSLIGQVPTGELFF; CDR3 DNA: TGTGCCAGCAGCTTAATTGGGCAGGTTCCCACCGGGGAGCTGTTTTTT; V gene: TRBV7-3; D gene: .; J gene: TRBJ2-2; clone size: .
CDR3 protein: CASTSWTGGYYEQYF; CDR3 DNA: TGTGCCAGCACCTCATGGACAGGGGGCTACTACGAGCAGTACTTC; V gene: TRBV3-1/TRBV3-2; D gene: TRBD1; J gene: TRBJ2-7; clone size: .
CDR3 protein: CASSIKTGLGEKLFF; CDR3 DNA: TGTGCCAGCAGCATCAAGACAGGGCTAGGTGAAAAACTGTTTTTT; V gene: TRBV7-9; D gene: TRBD1; J gene: TRBJ1-4; clone size: many
CDR3 protein: CATSDSQNEQFF; CDR3 DNA: TGTGCCACCAGTGATTCTCAGAATGAGCAGTTCTTC; V gene: TRBV24-1; D gene: .; J gene: TRBJ2-1; clone size: .
CDR3 protein: CASKRDRGADTQYF; CDR3 DNA: TGTGCCAGCAAACGGGACAGGGGTGCAGATACGCAGTATTTT; V gene: TRBV6-5; D gene: TRBD1; J gene: TRBJ2-3; clone size: .
CDR3 protein: CASSLYGTGIYGYTF; CDR3 DNA: TGTGCCAGCAGTTTATATGGGACAGGGATCTATGGCTACACCTTC; V gene: TRBV27; D gene: TRBD1; J gene: TRBJ1-2; clone size: .
CDR3 protein: CSARAGETQYF; CDR3 DNA: TGCAGTGCTAGAGCGGGAGAGACCCAGTACTTC; V gene: TRBV20-1; D gene: .; J gene: TRBJ2-5; clone size: once
CDR3 protein: CASSQQGSYGYTF; CDR3 DNA: TGTGCCAGCAGCCAACAGGGGTCCTATGGCTACACCTTC; V gene: TRBV7-9; D gene: TRBD1; J gene: TRBJ1-2; clone size: .
CDR3 protein: CAISKGTDITKNIQYF; CDR3 DNA: TGTGCCATCAGCAAAGGGACAGACATTACCAAAAACATTCAGTACTTC; V gene: TRBV10-3; D gene: TRBD1; J gene: TRBJ2-4; clone size: .
CDR3 protein: CASSLDPLSLRSSYEQYF; CDR3 DNA: TGCGCCAGCAGCTTGGACCCCCTCAGCCTAAGGAGCTCCTACGAGCAGTACTTC; V gene: TRBV5-1; D gene: .; J gene: TRBJ2-7; clone size: .
CDR3 protein: CASSPDLSGEQYF; CDR3 DNA: TGTGCCAGCTCACCCGATCTTTCCGGCGAGCAGTACTTC; V gene: TRBV18; D gene: .; J gene: TRBJ2-7; clone size: .
CDR3 protein: CSVVGGATDTQYF; CDR3 DNA: TGCAGCGTTGTGGGGGGGGCCACAGATACGCAGTATTTT; V gene: TRBV29-1; D gene: .; J gene: TRBJ2-3; clone size: .
CDR3 protein: CASRDTGSTGELFF; CDR3 DNA: TGTGCCAGCAGGGATACAGGGTCGACCGGGGAGCTGTTTTTT; V gene: TRBV6-5; D gene: .; J gene: TRBJ2-2; clone size: few
CDR3 protein: CASSVGDRNEGYTF; CDR3 DNA: TGTGCCAGCAGCGTAGGGGACAGGAACGAAGGCTACACCTTC; V gene: TRBV9; D gene: TRBD1; J gene: TRBJ1-2; clone size: .
CDR3 protein: CASSESRGSVGNQPQHF; CDR3 DNA: TGTGCCAGCAGTGAGAGCCGGGGGAGTGTTGGTAATCAGCCCCAGCATTTT; V gene: TRBV6-1; D gene: .; J gene: TRBJ1-5; clone size: .
CDR3 protein: CASGPDRESGELFF; CDR3 DNA: TGTGCTAGTGGTCCCGACAGGGAGAGCGGGGAGCTGTTTTTT; V gene: TRBV12-5; D gene: TRBD1; J gene: TRBJ2-2; clone size: .
CDR3 protein: CAWSVGTGGNEQFF; CDR3 DNA: TGTGCCTGGAGTGTGGGGACAGGGGGGAATGAGCAGTTCTTC; V gene: TRBV30; D gene: TRBD1; J gene: TRBJ2-1; clone size: .
CDR3 protein: CASSGRAVYNSPLHF; CDR3 DNA: TGTGCCAGCAGCGGCAGGGCTGTTTATAATTCACCCCTCCACTTT; V gene: TRBV7-2; D gene: .; J gene: TRBJ1-6; clone size: .
CDR3 protein: CSASLPGGSDTQYF; CDR3 DNA: TGCAGTGCTAGTTTGCCAGGGGGTTCAGATACGCAGTATTTT; V gene: TRBV20-1; D gene: TRBD1; J gene: TRBJ2-3; clone size: .
CDR3 protein: CASSSAGTGAYEQYF; CDR3 DNA: TGTGCCAGTAGTAGTGCCGGGACAGGGGCCTACGAGCAGTACTTC; V gene: TRBV19; D gene: TRBD1; J gene: TRBJ2-7; clone size: .
CDR3 protein: CASSLPGNEKLFF; CDR3 DNA: TGTGCCAGCAGTTTACCCGGTAATGAAAAACTGTTTTTT; V gene: TRBV12-3/TRBV12-4; D gene: .; J gene: TRBJ1-4; clone size: .
CDR3 protein: CASGGKETQYF; CDR3 DNA: TGTGCCTCCGGGGGGAAAGAGACCCAGTACTTC; V gene: TRBV5-4; D gene: TRBD2; J gene: TRBJ2-5; clone size: .
CDR3 protein: CSAFQGYEQYF; CDR3 DNA: TGCAGTGCATTCCAGGGTTACGAGCAGTACTTC; V gene: TRBV20-1; D gene: .; J gene: TRBJ2-7; clone size: .
CDR3 protein: CASSSGQGGTYEQYF; CDR3 DNA: TGTGCCAGCAGTTCCGGACAGGGGGGTACCTACGAGCAGTACTTC; V gene: TRBV6-5; D gene: TRBD1; J gene: TRBJ2-7; clone size: .